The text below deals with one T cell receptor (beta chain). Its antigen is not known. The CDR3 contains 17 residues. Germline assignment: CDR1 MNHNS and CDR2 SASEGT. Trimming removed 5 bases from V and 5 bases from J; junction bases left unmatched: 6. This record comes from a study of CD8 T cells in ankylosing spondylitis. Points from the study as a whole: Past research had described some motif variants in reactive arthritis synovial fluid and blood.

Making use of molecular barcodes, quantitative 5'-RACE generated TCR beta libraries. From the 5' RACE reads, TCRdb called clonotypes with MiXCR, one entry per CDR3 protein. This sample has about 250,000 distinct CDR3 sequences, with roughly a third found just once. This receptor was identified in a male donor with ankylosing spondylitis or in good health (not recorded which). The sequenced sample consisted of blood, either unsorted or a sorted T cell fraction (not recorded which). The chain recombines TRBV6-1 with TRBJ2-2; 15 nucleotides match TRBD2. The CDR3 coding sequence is TGTGCCAGCAGTCGAAAGGGACTAGCGGGGGGAACCGGGGAGCTGTTTTTT. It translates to CASSRKGLAGGTGELFF.